This passage covers 22 T cell receptor beta chains from one sample sequenced in a study of identical twins. TCRdb reanalysed the 5' RACE reads using MiXCR and keeps one entry per CDR3 protein. Of around 100,000 distinct CDR3 sequences detected, 5.5% to 7% appear once; the ten largest clones hold more than 10%. Sequenced input: memory T cells sorted from blood. The receptors shown here come from a woman between 45 and 60 years old in good health.

This clonotype counts as medium-sized. The genes are TRBV6-2 or TRBV6-3 and TRBJ2-3, with D perhaps matching TRBD1 (6 bases). The germline V and J ends were trimmed by 2 bases and 0 bases, with 12 bases remaining between them. From germline, CDR1 is MNHEY and CDR2 SVGEGT. CDR3 length equals 16 residues. The CDR3 here is CASSYRDTSSTDTQYF. CDR3 in DNA: TGTGCCAGCAGTTACCGGGACACCTCTAGCACAGATACGCAGTATTTT.

In regard to this clonotype: This sequence may be a read error, since a much larger clone differs from it by one base. The chain recombines TRBV28 with TRBJ2-1, with 8 bases that match TRBD2. This CDR3 spans 17 amino acids. CDR1 and CDR2 (germline): MDHEN, SYDVKM. CDR3 DNA: TGTACCAGCAGTCCCATTGGACTAGCCCAAATACGTAATGAGCAGTTCTTC. Translation gives CTSSPIGLAQIRNEQFF.

V is TRBV14 and J is TRBJ2-3; a possible D gene is TRBD2 (5 bases). There are 16 residues in the CDR3. Germline CDR1 reads SGHDN; CDR2 reads FVKESK. V was clipped by 0 bases and J by 1 base, with 11 bases between them. The CDR3 DNA sequence: TGTGCCAGCAGCCAAGAAGGAGAGCGGCGCACAGATACGCAGTATTTT. It codes for CASSQEGERRTDTQYF.

The J gene is TRBJ1-6, the V gene TRBV7-6; 8 nucleotides align to TRBD1. The CDR3 length is 14 residues. Germline V gene data show CDR1 as SGHVS and CDR2 as FNYEAQ. The V segment lost 5 bases and the J segment 10 bases; nucleotides outside the gene matches: 7. The CDR3: CASSPGQAGSPLHF. CDR3 sequence (DNA): TGTGCCAGCAGCCCGGGACAGGCGGGGTCACCCCTCCACTTT.

This clonotype was found a few times. The V gene is TRBV14, the J gene TRBJ2-1; weak D call: TRBD2 (5 bases). CDR1 is SGHDN and CDR2 is FVKESK in the germline V gene. Between the trimmed V and J ends, which lost 4 bases and 1 base, there was a span of 11 bases. The CDR3 is 15 amino acids. CDR3 nucleotides: TGTGCCAGCAGCCGGGAGTTGGGGTCCTACAATGAGCAGTTCTTC. It encodes CASSRELGSYNEQFF.

This clonotype was counted many times. The chain carries TRBV7-6 and TRBJ1-5, with D hard to call. CDR3 length: 13 residues. V lost 8 bases, J lost 8 bases, and 16 bases lay in between. CDR1 and CDR2 from the germline V gene are SGHVS and FNYEAQ. The CDR3 region is CASSPFATEPQHF. CDR3 sequence (DNA): TGTGCCAGCTCCCCGTTCGCGACCGAGCCCCAGCATTTT.

V is TRBV11-2 and J is TRBJ2-5, with 9 bases lining up with TRBD2. CDR1 and CDR2 (germline): SGHAT, FQNNGV. Unmatched junction bases numbered 9, after V lost 2 bases and J lost 5 bases. This CDR3 is 16 amino acids long. The CDR3 DNA is TGTGCCAGCAGCTTAACCCGAGGCGGGAGGGGGGAGACCCAGTACTTC. This encodes CASSLTRGGRGETQYF.

This clonotype was observed at least ten times. The chain carries TRBV5-1 and TRBJ1-4, with a possible D match to TRBD1 (6 bases). Germline CDR1 is SGHRS and CDR2 is YFSETQ. The CDR3 length is 11 residues. V lost 6 bases, J lost 12 bases, and 12 bases lay in between. The CDR3 is CASTWAGELFF. The CDR3 DNA follows: TGCGCCAGCACATGGGCAGGGGAACTGTTTTTT.

This clonotype has at least ten counts. The chain carries TRBV6-6 and TRBJ1-2; D gene ambiguous. The germline V gene encodes CDR1 MNHNY and CDR2 SVGAGI (reference sequence). The CDR3 is 17 amino acids. V lost 5 bases and J 8 bases, leaving 27 bases between the germline ends. The CDR3 loop is CASSTSVGGSNAEGYTF. The CDR3, as DNA: TGTGCCAGCAGTACCTCAGTGGGAGGGAGTAACGCGGAAGGCTACACCTTC.

This clonotype was observed at least ten times. The CDR3 DNA reads as TGCGCCAGCAGCGGTACCGGGACCTTCAGTGAGCAGTTCTTC. Its protein product is CASSGTGTFSEQFF. The chain has TRBV5-1 and TRBJ2-1; D assignment may be TRBD1 or TRBD2 (5 bases each). Germline CDR1 and CDR2: SGHRS and YFSETQ. Trimming cost V 4 bases and J 9 bases, with 17 bases left between them. This CDR3 spans 14 amino acids.

The table lists this clonotype with many counts. CDR3 in amino acids: CATLVVGGRLGNEQFF. The CDR3 region has the DNA TGTGCCACCCTGGTTGTTGGCGGGAGATTGGGCAATGAGCAGTTCTTC. The rearrangement joins TRBV6-1 to TRBJ2-1, with 7 bases fitting TRBD2. In germline, CDR1 is MNHNS, CDR2 SASEGT. The CDR3 runs 16 residues. The ends lost 10 bases at V and 6 bases at J; junction bases unmatched: 18.

This clonotype was seen many times. The DNA of the CDR3 is TGTGCCAGCAGCTTAGCGCTAACGCGGGAACCCTACGAGCAGTACTTC. Amino acid sequence: CASSLALTREPYEQYF. The chain combines TRBV7-9 with TRBJ2-7, with D possibly being TRBD2 (6 bases). CDR3 size: 16 residues. CDR1 is SEHNR, CDR2 FQNEAQ, per germline (reference sequence). Trimming took off 0 bases at V and 2 bases at J, with 14 bases between the two ends.

This clonotype was seen many times. The chain has TRBV3-1 and TRBJ2-1; a possible D gene is TRBD2 (6 bases). Trimming removed 8 bases at V and 9 bases at J, with 20 bases between. The germline V gene encodes CDR1 LGHDT and CDR2 YNNKEL (reference sequence). This CDR3 spans 14 amino acids. CDR3 amino acids: CASQRLVGIGEQFF. The CDR3 DNA is TGTGCCAGCCAGCGACTAGTGGGTATCGGTGAGCAGTTCTTC.

This clonotype turned up a few times. The chain employs TRBV20-1 and TRBJ2-3; no clear D. Trimming shortened V by 4 bases and J by 1 base, and 15 bases separated the two germline ends. Germline lookup yields CDR1 DFQATT and CDR2 SNEGSKA (reference sequence). The CDR3 is 15 residues long. The CDR3 is CSATLSVGRTDTQYF. The CDR3 bases are TGCAGTGCTACCCTATCGGTCGGACGCACAGATACGCAGTATTTT.

The chain combines TRBV2 with TRBJ1-1; D remains unclear. Germline V CDR1 and CDR2: SNHLY, FYNNEI. This CDR3 is 13 amino acids long. Deletions cut 4 bases from V and 0 bases from J, with 6 bases between. The CDR3 DNA follows: TGTGCCAGCAGTGGGGAGCTGAACACTGAAGCTTTCTTT. Its translation is CASSGELNTEAFF.

This clonotype was counted at least ten times. This sequence joins TRBV5-1 and TRBJ2-7, with 8 bases matching TRBD1. From germline, CDR1 is SGHRS and CDR2 YFSETQ. V lost 1 base, J lost 2 bases, and 2 bases stayed unmatched. This CDR3 region has 14 residues. CDR3 sequence reads: CASSLRTGPYEQYF. The CDR3 DNA reads TGCGCCAGCAGCTTGAGGACAGGGCCCTACGAGCAGTACTTC.

This clonotype is classed as medium-sized. This chain connects TRBV5-1 to TRBJ2-7; D assignment may be TRBD1 or TRBD2 (5 bases each). Germline loops: CDR1 SGHRS, CDR2 YFSETQ. The CDR3 consists of 13 residues. V lost 10 bases to trimming and J lost 0 bases, with 14 bases between them. CDR3 protein: CALRGVPSYEQYF. The CDR3 nucleotides are TGCGCCCTAAGGGGAGTTCCCTCCTACGAGCAGTACTTC. The full variable domain, in which reference TRBV5-1 and TRBJ2-7 provide the parts outside the CDR3, is KAGVTQTPRYLIKTRGQQVTLSCSPISGHRSVSWYQQTPGQGLQFLFEYFSETQRNKGNFPGRFSGRQFSNSRSEMNVSTLELGDSALYLCALRGVPSYEQYFGPGTRLTVT.

Many counts were recorded for this clonotype. The chain has TRBV20-1 and TRBJ2-1; D gene unclear. Looked up from germline, CDR1 is DFQATT and CDR2 is SNEGSKA (reference sequence). Between the trimmed V and J ends, which lost 3 bases and 9 bases, there was a span of 9 bases. The CDR3 is made up of 11 amino acids. The CDR3 here is CSASIATEQFF. CDR3 nucleotides: TGCAGTGCTAGTATCGCGACTGAGCAGTTCTTC.

This clonotype was detected many times. This chain uses TRBV9 with TRBJ2-2; weak D call: TRBD2 (5 bases). The CDR3 sequence is 16 residues long. Trimming removed 1 base at V and 2 bases at J, with 12 bases between. Germline CDR1 is SGDLS and CDR2 is YYNGEE. The DNA of the CDR3 is TGTGCCAGCAGCGTATGGGGAGATTTTAACACCGGGGAGCTGTTTTTT. As protein: CASSVWGDFNTGELFF. Combining the CDR3 with reference TRBV9 and TRBJ2-2 gives the whole variable domain DSGVTQTPKHLITATGQRVTLRCSPRSGDLSVYWYQQSLDQGLQFLIQYYNGEERAKGNILERFSAQQFPDLHSELNLSSLELGDSALYFCASSVWGDFNTGELFFGEGSRLTVL.

This chain uses TRBV11-1 with TRBJ2-5, with 12 bases identical to TRBD1. The CDR3 spans 13 residues. Germline CDR1 and CDR2: SGHAT and FQDESV (reference sequence). V gave up 7 bases and J gave up 5 bases; unmatched junction bases: 2. The DNA of the CDR3 is TGTGCCAGCAAGGGACAGGGGGCGGAGACCCAGTACTTC. Translation: CASKGQGAETQYF.

This clonotype was counted at least ten times. CDR3 in DNA: TGTGCCACTGGACAGGGAGCCGGGAACAATCAGCCCCAGCATTTT. As protein: CATGQGAGNNQPQHF. The rearrangement joins TRBV10-3 to TRBJ1-5, with 8 positions matching TRBD1. The CDR3 is 15 amino acids. Germline V lookup: CDR1 ENHRY, CDR2 SYGVKD. V dropped 10 bases and J dropped 3; count of bases not matched to a gene: 11.

This clonotype was observed at least ten times. The gene calls are TRBV7-9 and TRBJ1-4; possibly TRBD1 for D (6 bases). Trimming removed 1 base at V and 5 bases at J, with 11 bases between. CDR1 and CDR2 (germline): SEHNR, FQNEAQ (reference sequence). This CDR3 has 15 amino acids. DNA of the CDR3: TGTGCCAGCAGCTTAGTTGGGGACACAAATGAAAAACTGTTTTTT. It is translated as CASSLVGDTNEKLFF. Full variable domain (remainder filled in from reference TRBV7-9 and TRBJ1-4): DTGVSQNPRHKITKRGQNVTFRCDPISEHNRLYWYRQTLGQGPEFLTYFQNEAQLEKSRLLSDRFSAERPKGSFSTLEIQRTEQGDSAMYLCASSLVGDTNEKLFFGSGTQLSVL.